This T cell receptor beta chain was identified in a study of blood T cell repertoires in COVID-19. V was shortened by 1 base and J by 5 bases, with 30 bases between the two germline ends. Germline assignment: CDR1 LNHDA and CDR2 SQIVND (reference sequence). There are 21 residues in the CDR3. Generated by immunoSEQ multiplex PCR, the TCRdb table keeps only in-frame clones and is missing some. The data contain under 400,000 clones, almost 90% of them singletons. This receptor was taken from a young man with active or convalescent COVID-19. Sequencing was carried out using peripheral blood. V usage is TRBV19 and J usage is TRBJ1-5; D might be TRBD1 (6 bases). The CDR3 nucleotides read TGTGCCAGTAGTATAGGGGCGGGGGCCGCGACTACTCCGATGAGGGATCAGCCCCAGCATTTT. Protein: CASSIGAGAATTPMRDQPQHF.